Following are 4 T cell receptor beta chains from one sample sequenced in a study of identical twins. TCRdb reprocessed the 5' RACE reads via MiXCR and lists one record per CDR3 protein. Among 420,000 or so distinct CDR3 sequences listed, less than 20% were seen once. Sample: naive T cells sorted from blood. These receptors were collected from a man aged 45-65 years in good health.

This clonotype was seen once. The chain employs TRBV9 and TRBJ2-2, with TRBD1 matching over 7 bases. Trimming cost V 1 base and J 9 bases; bases outside gene matches: 3. The germline gives CDR1 SGDLS, CDR2 YYNGEE. This CDR3 spans 13 amino acids. The CDR3 spells CASSVTGARELFF. In DNA form, the CDR3 reads TGTGCCAGCAGCGTAACAGGGGCCCGGGAGCTGTTTTTT.

This clonotype was recorded a few times. The chain combines TRBV11-2 with TRBJ2-7; 13 bases are shared with TRBD2. The ends lost 5 bases at V and 3 bases at J; junction bases unmatched: 4. The CDR3 length is 15 residues. Germline loops: CDR1 SGHAT, CDR2 FQNNGV. CDR3 nucleotide sequence: TGTGCCAGCAGCCTGGGGACTAGCGGGATCTACGAGCAGTACTTC. Encoded protein: CASSLGTSGIYEQYF.

The V gene is TRBV25-1, the J gene TRBJ1-4; tentatively, D is TRBD1 (5 bases). The CDR3 contains 13 residues. With 7 bases removed from V and 8 bases from J, the gap between germline ends came to 14 bases. The germline gives CDR1 MGHDK, CDR2 SYGVNS. In nucleotides, the CDR3 is TGTGCCAGCACCGCTGGGGCGGGAGAAAAACTGTTTTTT. Protein product: CASTAGAGEKLFF.

This chain links TRBV5-1 with TRBJ2-1, with 11 bases fitting TRBD2. CDR1 SGHRS and CDR2 YFSETQ come from the germline V gene. The CDR3 loop spans 17 amino acids. V lost 4 bases and J lost 9; bases outside the gene matches: 15. The CDR3 region has the DNA TGCGCCAGCAGCACCGTAGCGGGAGGGCCGGGATTAGCTGAGCAGTTCTTC. Translated: CASSTVAGGPGLAEQFF.